One sample yielded the 3 T cell receptor beta chains listed below, sequenced in a study of blood T cell repertoires in COVID-19. Using immunoSEQ multiplex PCR, the repertoire was profiled, and TCRdb retains in-frame clones only, with some absent. The sample lists around 320,000 clones; around 85% were seen once. Material for sequencing was peripheral blood. Receptors originate from a human donor in a cohort sampled during active COVID-19.

J is TRBJ1-3 and V is TRBV30, with a possible D match to TRBD1 (5 bases). This CDR3 spans 14 amino acids. The germline CDR1 and CDR2 sequences are GTSNPN and SVGIG (reference sequence). V shed 4 bases and J shed 2 bases, with 12 bases lying between them. The CDR3 DNA sequence: TGTGCCTGGAAAGTCTCGGGGGCTGGAAACACCATATATTTT. Encoded protein: CAWKVSGAGNTIYF.

V gene TRBV7-9 combines with J gene TRBJ1-4; D ambiguous. CDR1 SEHNR and CDR2 FQNEAQ come from the germline V gene (reference sequence). V shed 5 bases and J shed 1 base, with 8 bases lying between them. The CDR3 runs 14 residues. For the CDR3, the DNA is TGTGCCAGCAGCAAAGGGCTAACTAATGAAAAACTGTTTTTT. Protein: CASSKGLTNEKLFF.

The chain couples TRBV11-1 to TRBJ2-2; unclear D gene. This CDR3 is 14 amino acids long. Germline V CDR1 and CDR2: SGHAT, FQDESV (reference sequence). The V gene lost 4 bases and the J gene lost 0 bases, with 6 bases spanning the gap. The CDR3 is CASSWRSNTGELFF. CDR3 nucleotide sequence: TGTGCCAGCAGCTGGAGATCGAACACCGGGGAGCTGTTTTTT.